This T cell receptor beta chain was identified during a study of blood T cell repertoires in COVID-19. As for the study in general: The analysed material was cDNA or gDNA that came from T cells, B-cell-depleted T cells, or PBMCs.

Trimming cost V 4 bases and J 4 bases, with 17 bases left between them. This CDR3 has 15 amino acids. The germline V gene has CDR1 SGHTA and CDR2 FQGNSA. Under the authors' procedure: Nucleated cell counts were estimated from reference gene primer amplification. Using immunoSEQ multiplex PCR, the repertoire was profiled, and TCRdb retains in-frame clones only, with some absent. D and trimming come from the DNA, and the V and J calls and clone size come from that table. The sample contains a few hundred thousand clones, about 89% of which appear only once. The origin of this receptor is a woman aged 60-70 years with acute or convalescent COVID-19. The V and J genes are TRBV7-2 and TRBJ2-7, with TRBD2 as a possible D gene (6 bases). Specimen: peripheral blood. DNA of the CDR3: TGTGCCAGCAGCTCAGGCGGCGGGGCCAGATACGAGCAGTACTTC. Translating it yields CASSSGGGARYEQYF.